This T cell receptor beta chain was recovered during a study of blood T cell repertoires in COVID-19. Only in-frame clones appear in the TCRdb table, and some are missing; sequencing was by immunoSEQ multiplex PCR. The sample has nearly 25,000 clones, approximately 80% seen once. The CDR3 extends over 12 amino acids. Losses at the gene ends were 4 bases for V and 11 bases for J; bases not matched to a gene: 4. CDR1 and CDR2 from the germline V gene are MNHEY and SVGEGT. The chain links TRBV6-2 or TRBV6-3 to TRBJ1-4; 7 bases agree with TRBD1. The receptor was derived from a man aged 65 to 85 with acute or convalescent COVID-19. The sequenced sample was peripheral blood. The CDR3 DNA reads TGTGCCAGCAGTTTTCGACAGGGTAAACTGTTTTTT. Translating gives CASSFRQGKLFF.